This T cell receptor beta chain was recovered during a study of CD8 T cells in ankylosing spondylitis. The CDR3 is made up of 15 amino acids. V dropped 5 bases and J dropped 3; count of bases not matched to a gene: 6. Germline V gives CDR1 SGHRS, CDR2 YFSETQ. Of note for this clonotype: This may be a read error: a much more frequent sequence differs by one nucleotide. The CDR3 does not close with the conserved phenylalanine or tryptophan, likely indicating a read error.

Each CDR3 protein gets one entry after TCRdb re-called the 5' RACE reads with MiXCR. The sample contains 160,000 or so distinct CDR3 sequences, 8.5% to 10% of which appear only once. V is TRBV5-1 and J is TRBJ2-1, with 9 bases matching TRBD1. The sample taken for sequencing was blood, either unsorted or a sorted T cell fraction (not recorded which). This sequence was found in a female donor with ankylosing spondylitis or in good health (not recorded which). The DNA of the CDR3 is TGCGCCAGCAGTCCCGGGACAGGGTTCTACAATGAGCAGTTCATC. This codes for CASSPGTGFYNEQFI.